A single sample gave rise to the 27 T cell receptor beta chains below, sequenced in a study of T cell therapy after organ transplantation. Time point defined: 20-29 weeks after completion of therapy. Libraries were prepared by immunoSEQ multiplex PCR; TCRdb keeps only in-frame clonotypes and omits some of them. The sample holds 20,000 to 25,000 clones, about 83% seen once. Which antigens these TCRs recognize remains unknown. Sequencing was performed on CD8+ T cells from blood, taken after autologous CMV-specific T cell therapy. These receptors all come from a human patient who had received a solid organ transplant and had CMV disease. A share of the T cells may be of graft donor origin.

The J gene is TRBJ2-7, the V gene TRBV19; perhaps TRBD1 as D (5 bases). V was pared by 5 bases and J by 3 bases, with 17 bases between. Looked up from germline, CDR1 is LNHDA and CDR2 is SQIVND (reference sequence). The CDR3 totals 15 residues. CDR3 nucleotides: TGTGCCAGTAGTTTAGGAGACAGAACGGGCTACGAGCAGTACTTC. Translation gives CASSLGDRTGYEQYF.

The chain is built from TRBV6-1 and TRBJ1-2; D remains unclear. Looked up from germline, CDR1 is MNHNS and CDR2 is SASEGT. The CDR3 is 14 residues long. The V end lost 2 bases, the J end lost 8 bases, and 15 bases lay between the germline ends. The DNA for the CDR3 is TGTGCCAGCAGTGAAAGGCTGAGGCCGTCCGGCTACACCTTC. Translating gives CASSERLRPSGYTF.

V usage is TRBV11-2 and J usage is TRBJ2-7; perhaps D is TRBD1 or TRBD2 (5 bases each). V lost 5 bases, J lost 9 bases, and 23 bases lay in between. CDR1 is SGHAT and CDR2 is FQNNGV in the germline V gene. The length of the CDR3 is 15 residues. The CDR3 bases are TGTGCCAGCAGCGACCGGGACGGTCCCTCGTCTGCGCAGTACTTC. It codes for CASSDRDGPSSAQYF. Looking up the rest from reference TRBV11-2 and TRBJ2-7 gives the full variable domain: EAGVAQSPRYKIIEKRQSVAFWCNPISGHATLYWYQQILGQGPKLLIQFQNNGVVDDSQLPKDRFSAERLKGVDSTLKIQPAKLEDSAVYLCASSDRDGPSSAQYFGPGTRLTVT.

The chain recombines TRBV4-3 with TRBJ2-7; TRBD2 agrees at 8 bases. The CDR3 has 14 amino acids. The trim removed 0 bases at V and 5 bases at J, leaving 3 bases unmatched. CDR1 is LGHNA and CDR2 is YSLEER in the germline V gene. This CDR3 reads CASSQDPAGDEQYF. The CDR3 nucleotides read TGCGCCAGCAGCCAAGATCCAGCGGGAGACGAGCAGTACTTC.

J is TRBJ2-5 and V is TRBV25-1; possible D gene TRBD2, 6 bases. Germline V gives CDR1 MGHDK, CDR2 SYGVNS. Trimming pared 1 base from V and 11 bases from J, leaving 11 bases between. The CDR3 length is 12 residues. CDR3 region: CASSEWSGGQYF. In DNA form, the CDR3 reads TGTGCCAGCAGTGAATGGTCAGGAGGGCAGTACTTC.

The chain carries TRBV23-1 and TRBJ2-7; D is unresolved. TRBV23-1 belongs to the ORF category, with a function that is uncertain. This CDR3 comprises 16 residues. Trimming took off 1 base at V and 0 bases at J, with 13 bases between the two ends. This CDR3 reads CASSQYSPRYSYEQYF. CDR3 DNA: TGCGCCAGCAGTCAATACTCCCCCCGGTACTCCTACGAGCAGTACTTC.

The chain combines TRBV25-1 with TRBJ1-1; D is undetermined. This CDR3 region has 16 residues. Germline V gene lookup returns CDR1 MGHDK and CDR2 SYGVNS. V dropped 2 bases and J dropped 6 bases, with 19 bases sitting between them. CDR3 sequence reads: CASSEIADWGVPEAFF. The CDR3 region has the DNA TGTGCCAGCAGTGAAATAGCCGACTGGGGTGTACCTGAAGCTTTCTTT.

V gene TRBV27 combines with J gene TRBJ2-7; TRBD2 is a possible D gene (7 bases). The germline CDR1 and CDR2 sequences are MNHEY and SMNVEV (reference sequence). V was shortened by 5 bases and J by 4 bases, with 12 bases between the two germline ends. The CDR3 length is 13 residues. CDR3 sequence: CASSGGGGYEQYF. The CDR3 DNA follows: TGTGCCAGCAGTGGAGGGGGGGGGTACGAGCAGTACTTC.

CDR3 in amino acids: CASSLGVDSTDTQYF. The CDR3 DNA reads TGTGCCAGCAGCTTAGGGGTTGATAGCACAGATACGCAGTATTTT. This chain joins TRBV7-9 and TRBJ2-3; D gene uncertain. The CDR3 covers 15 residues. CDR1 is SEHNR and CDR2 is FQNEAQ in the germline V gene (reference sequence). V shed 1 base and J shed 0 bases, with 8 bases lying between them.

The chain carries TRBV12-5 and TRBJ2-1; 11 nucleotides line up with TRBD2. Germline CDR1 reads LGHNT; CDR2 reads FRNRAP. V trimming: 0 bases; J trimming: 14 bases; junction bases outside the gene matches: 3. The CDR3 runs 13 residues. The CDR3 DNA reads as TGTGCTAGTGGTTTGGTACTAGCGGGGGACGAGTTCTTC. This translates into CASGLVLAGDEFF.

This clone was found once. This CDR3 reads CASSQGGGSQETQYF. CDR3 DNA: TGTGCCAGCAGCCAAGGGGGTGGGAGTCAAGAGACCCAGTACTTC. The V gene is TRBV4-2, the J gene TRBJ2-5, with D tentatively TRBD2 (5 bases). The CDR3 has 15 amino acids. The V gene's germline CDR1 is LGHNA and CDR2 YNFKEQ. V gave up 1 base and J gave up 2 bases, with 11 bases separating them.

The CDR3 is CASSQGAKGYTF. In DNA form, the CDR3 reads TGCGCCAGCAGCCAGGGGGCGAAAGGCTACACCTTC. This chain connects TRBV4-3 to TRBJ1-2; D is possibly TRBD1 (6 bases). Germline V gives CDR1 LGHNA, CDR2 YSLEER. V was shortened by 3 bases and J by 8 bases, with 10 bases between the two germline ends. This CDR3 comprises 12 residues.

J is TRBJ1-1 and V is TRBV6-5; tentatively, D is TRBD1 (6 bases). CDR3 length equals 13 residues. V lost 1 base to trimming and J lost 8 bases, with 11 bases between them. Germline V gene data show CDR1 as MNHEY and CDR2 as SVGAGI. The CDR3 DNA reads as TGTGCCAGCAGTTACTGGGGGGCAAACGAAGCTTTCTTT. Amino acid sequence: CASSYWGANEAFF.

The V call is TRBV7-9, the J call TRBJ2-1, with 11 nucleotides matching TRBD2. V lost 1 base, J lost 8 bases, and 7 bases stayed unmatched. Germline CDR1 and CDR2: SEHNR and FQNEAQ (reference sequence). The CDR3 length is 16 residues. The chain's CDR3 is CASSLVAGGPSDEQFF. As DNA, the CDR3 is TGTGCCAGCAGCTTAGTAGCGGGGGGGCCGAGCGATGAGCAGTTCTTC.

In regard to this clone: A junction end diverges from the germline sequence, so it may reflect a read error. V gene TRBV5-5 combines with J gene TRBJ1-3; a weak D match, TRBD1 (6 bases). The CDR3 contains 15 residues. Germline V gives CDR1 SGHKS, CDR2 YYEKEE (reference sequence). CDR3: CASSHLGDMGNTIYF. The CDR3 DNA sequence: TGCGCCAGCAGCCACCTAGGGGACATGGGAAACACCATATATTTT.

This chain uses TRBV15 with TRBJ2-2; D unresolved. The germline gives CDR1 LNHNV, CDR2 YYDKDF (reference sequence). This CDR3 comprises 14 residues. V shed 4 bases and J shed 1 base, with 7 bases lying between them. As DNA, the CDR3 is TGTGCCACCAGCACTAGACGGAACACCGGGGAGCTGTTTTTT. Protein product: CATSTRRNTGELFF. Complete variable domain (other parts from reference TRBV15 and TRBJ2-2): DAMVIQNPRYQVTQFGKPVTLSCSQTLNHNVMYWYQQKSSQAPKLLFHYYDKDFNNEADTPDNFQSRRPNTSFCFLDIRSPGLGDTAMYLCATSTRRNTGELFFGEGSRLTVL.

The chain's CDR3 is CASSLSLSGNTIYF. Here the CDR3 DNA reads TGTGCCAGCAGCTTAAGTCTCTCTGGAAACACCATATATTTT. The V gene is TRBV5-6, the J gene TRBJ1-3; no firm D call. The V gene's germline CDR1 is SGHDT and CDR2 YYEEEE. Trimming removed 2 bases from V and 0 bases from J, with 6 bases in between. The CDR3 has 14 residues.

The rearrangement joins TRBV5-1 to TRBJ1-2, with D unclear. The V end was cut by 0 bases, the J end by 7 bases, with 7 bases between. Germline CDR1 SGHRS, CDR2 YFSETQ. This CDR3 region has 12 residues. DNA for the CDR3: TGCGCCAGCAGCTTGGAAGGGCCTGGCTACACCTTC. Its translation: CASSLEGPGYTF.

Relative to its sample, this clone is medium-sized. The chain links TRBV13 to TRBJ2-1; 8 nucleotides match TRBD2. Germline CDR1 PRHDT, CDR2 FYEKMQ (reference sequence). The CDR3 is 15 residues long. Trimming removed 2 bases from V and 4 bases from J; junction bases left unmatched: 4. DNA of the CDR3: TGTGCCAGCAGCTTAAATCGGGAGGGTTACAATGAGCAGTTCTTC. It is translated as CASSLNREGYNEQFF.

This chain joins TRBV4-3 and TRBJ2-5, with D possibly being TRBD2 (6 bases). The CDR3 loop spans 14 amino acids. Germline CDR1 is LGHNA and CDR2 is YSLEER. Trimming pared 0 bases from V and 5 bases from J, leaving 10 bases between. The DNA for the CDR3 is TGCGCCAGCAGCCAAGATAGCGGAAGCGAGACCCAGTACTTC. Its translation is CASSQDSGSETQYF.

CDR3 DNA: TGCGCCAGCAGCCCTGGCCCACGACAGCTCTACGAGCAGTACTTC. Encoded protein: CASSPGPRQLYEQYF. The chain links TRBV4-1 to TRBJ2-7; D is perhaps TRBD1 (5 bases). Germline values: CDR1 MGHRA, CDR2 YSYEKL. V lost 4 bases, J lost 3 bases, and 16 bases lay in between. CDR3 size: 15 residues.

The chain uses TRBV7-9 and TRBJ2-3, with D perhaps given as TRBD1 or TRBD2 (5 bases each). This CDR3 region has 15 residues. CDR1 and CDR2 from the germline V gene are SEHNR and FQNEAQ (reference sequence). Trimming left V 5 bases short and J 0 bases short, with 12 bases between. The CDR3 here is CASSPPGLSTDTQYF. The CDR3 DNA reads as TGTGCCAGCAGCCCGCCGGGGCTTAGCACAGATACGCAGTATTTT.

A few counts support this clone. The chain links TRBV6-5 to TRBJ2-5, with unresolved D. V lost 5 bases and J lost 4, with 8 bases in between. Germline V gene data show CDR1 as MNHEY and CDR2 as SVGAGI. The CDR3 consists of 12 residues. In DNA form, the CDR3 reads TGTGCCAGCAGTGGGCTGGGAGAGACCCAGTACTTC. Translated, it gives CASSGLGETQYF.

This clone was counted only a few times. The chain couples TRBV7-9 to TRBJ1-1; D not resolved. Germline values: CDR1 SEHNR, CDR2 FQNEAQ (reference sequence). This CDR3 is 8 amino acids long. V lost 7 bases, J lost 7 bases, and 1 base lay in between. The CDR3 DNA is TGTGCCAGCAATGAAGCTTTCTTT. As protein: CASNEAFF.

CDR3 region: CASSQDNYQGGDNEQFF. Written as DNA, the CDR3 is TGTGCCAGCAGCCAAGATAACTATCAGGGGGGGGACAATGAGCAGTTCTTC. The rearrangement joins TRBV4-2 to TRBJ2-1; TRBD1 or TRBD2 may be the D gene (7 bases each). Trimming took 0 bases from V and 5 from J, leaving 17 bases between them. The CDR3 sequence is 17 residues long. Germline V CDR1 and CDR2: LGHNA, YNFKEQ.

CDR3 protein: CASSLGRNYNEQFF. The CDR3 DNA reads TGCGCCAGCAGCTTGGGCCGGAACTACAATGAGCAGTTCTTC. The chain couples TRBV5-1 to TRBJ2-1; D is undetermined. Trimming took off 0 bases at V and 3 bases at J, with 7 bases between the two ends. Germline V gene lookup returns CDR1 SGHRS and CDR2 YFSETQ. There are 14 residues in the CDR3. Supplemented by reference TRBV5-1 and TRBJ2-1, the full variable domain reads KAGVTQTPRYLIKTRGQQVTLSCSPISGHRSVSWYQQTPGQGLQFLFEYFSETQRNKGNFPGRFSGRQFSNSRSEMNVSTLELGDSALYLCASSLGRNYNEQFFGPGTRLTVL.

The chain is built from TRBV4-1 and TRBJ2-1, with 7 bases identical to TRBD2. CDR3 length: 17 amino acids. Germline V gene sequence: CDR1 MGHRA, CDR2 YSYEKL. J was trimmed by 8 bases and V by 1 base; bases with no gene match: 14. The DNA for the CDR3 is TGCGCCAGCAGCCAAGGGCAGGGCCACGGGGCGGGGGATGAGCAGTTCTTC. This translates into CASSQGQGHGAGDEQFF.